The rows below give T cell receptor beta chains drawn from one sample of a study of shared clonotypes between healthy human individuals. Produced via immunoSEQ multiplex PCR; TCRdb's table is partial and in-frame only. The table lists about 2.3 million clones, less than 95% of them singletons. Sequencing used naive CD4+ T cells from PBMCs. These receptors were collected from a man aged 18 to 30 in good health. Some clones in this sample may be carry-over from other donors' samples. CDR3s include the opening cysteine and the closing phenylalanine or tryptophan. The D gene is left open where the match is weak. Clone size is not always given. Where it is, it says once, few, many or a class for expanded clones.

V gene	J gene	D gene	clone size	CDR3 DNA	CDR3 protein
TRBV27	TRBJ2-1	TRBD2	-	TGTGCCAGCAGCCCAGCTAGCGGGAACTACAATGAGCAGTTCTTC	CASSPASGNYNEQFF
TRBV5-1	TRBJ2-2	TRBD2	-	TGCGCCAGCAGCTTGGGGGTCCTAGCGGGGTACACCGGGGAGCTGTTTTTT	CASSLGVLAGYTGELFF
TRBV28	TRBJ2-3	-	once	TGTGCCAGCAGTAACAGGGGGGGGAGTAATACGCAGTATTTT	CASSNRGGSNTQYF
TRBV9	TRBJ1-5	-	few	TGTGCCAGCAGCGCGACTCCCCATGGGAATCAGCCCCAGCATTTT	CASSATPHGNQPQHF
TRBV27	TRBJ2-7	-	-	TGTGCCAGCAGTTTTGTGACAGCGAAGCCCCGTGGGGAGCAGTACTTC	CASSFVTAKPRGEQYF
TRBV2	TRBJ2-7	-	-	TGTGCTAGCAGTTACTTGGGCGCTTACGAGCAGTACTTC	CASSYLGAYEQYF
TRBV6-4	TRBJ2-1	TRBD2	-	TGTGCCAGCATACTAGCGAATAATGAGCAGTTCTTC	CASILANNEQFF
TRBV29-1	TRBJ2-2	-	-	TGCAGCGTTGAACAGGTTTTAGGGCCCGCCGGGGAGCTGTTTTTT	CSVEQVLGPAGELFF
TRBV9	TRBJ1-2	-	-	TGTGCCAGCAGCGTAGGGTCCGACACGAGGAACCTCTATGGCTACACCTTC	CASSVGSDTRNLYGYTF
TRBV6-1	TRBJ2-7	-	-	TGTGCCAGCCAAGTGACGTACGAGCAGTACTTC	CASQVTYEQYF
TRBV5-1	TRBJ2-2	-	once	TGCGCCAGCAGCTTGGTGCCAGGGAACACCGGGGAGCTGTTTTTT	CASSLVPGNTGELFF
TRBV7-8	TRBJ2-7	TRBD2	-	TGTGCCAGCAGCTTGGACTGGCGGGAGTTTTACGAGCAGTACTTC	CASSLDWREFYEQYF
TRBV6-5	TRBJ1-3	TRBD1	-	TGTGCCAGCAGCCCCCGGACAGGCTCTGGAAACACCATATATTTT	CASSPRTGSGNTIYF
TRBV7-2	TRBJ2-7	-	-	TGTGCCAGCAGCTTAGGGGCAGGGGGGACCTACGAGCAGTACTTC	CASSLGAGGTYEQYF
TRBV7-2	TRBJ1-3	-	-	TGTGCCAGCAGCTCCCGGACATCAGGAAACACCATATATTTT	CASSSRTSGNTIYF
TRBV14	TRBJ2-1	-	once	TGTGCCAGCAGCCAAGGGATCATCAATGAGCAGTTCTTC	CASSQGIINEQFF
TRBV12-2	TRBJ2-5	-	-	TGTGCAAGTCGCGAAGGCGGACAGGGGCCTGAAGAGACCCAGTACTTC	CASREGGQGPEETQYF
TRBV7-2	TRBJ1-1	TRBD1	-	TGTGCCAGCAGCTTACTTGTTGTCGCAGGGGGAGTGATCACTGAAGCTTTCTTT	CASSLLVVAGGVITEAFF
TRBV28	TRBJ2-2	-	-	TGTGCCAGCAGCCCACAGTTGAACACCGGGGAGCTGTTTTTT	CASSPQLNTGELFF
TRBV28	TRBJ2-3	TRBD2	-	TGTGCCAGCAGTTTCCCGACTTCGGGACTAGCGGGAGGGACCACAGATACGCAGTATTTT	CASSFPTSGLAGGTTDTQYF
TRBV5-1	TRBJ2-5	-	-	TGCGCCAGCAGCCTAATACAGATTCAAGAGACCCAGTACTTC	CASSLIQIQETQYF
TRBV6-5	TRBJ1-2	-	-	TGTGCCAGCAGTTACTCGAATAGCCCCTATGGCTACACCTTC	CASSYSNSPYGYTF
TRBV6-6	TRBJ1-1	-	-	TGTGCCAGCGCCCGGCAGAACACTGAAGCTTTCTTT	CASARQNTEAFF
TRBV27	TRBJ2-7	-	-	TGTGCCAGCAGTTCCAGTAGGCTCGCCTACGAGCAGTACTTC	CASSSSRLAYEQYF
TRBV18	TRBJ1-5	-	-	TGTGCCAGCTCACCGGGGGCAGGGAGGGATCAGCCCCAGCATTTT	CASSPGAGRDQPQHF
TRBV4-3	TRBJ1-1	-	-	TGCGCCAGCAGCCAAGATCAAGGGAGAGCTTTCTTT	CASSQDQGRAFF
TRBV18	TRBJ1-5	TRBD1	-	TGTGCCAGCTCACCGACAGGGCATCAGCCCCAGCATTTT	CASSPTGHQPQHF
TRBV7-3	TRBJ2-3	-	-	TGTGCCAGCAGCTTATTCGCCTGGTCAGATACGCAGTATTTT	CASSLFAWSDTQYF
TRBV5-1	TRBJ1-2	TRBD1	-	TGCGCCAGCAGGGCTCCGGGACAGAACTATGGCTACACCTTC	CASRAPGQNYGYTF
TRBV27	TRBJ2-7	TRBD1	-	TGTGCCAGCAGTTCGACAGGGGGTGTCTACGAGCAGTACTTC	CASSSTGGVYEQYF
TRBV5-1	TRBJ1-2	-	-	TGCGCCAGCAGCTTTACCCCTACCGACAGTAACTATGGCTACACCTTC	CASSFTPTDSNYGYTF
TRBV19	TRBJ1-2	-	-	TGTGCCAGTAGTATAGATTCTGCGGGGCGATATGGCTACACCTTC	CASSIDSAGRYGYTF
TRBV4-3	TRBJ2-7	-	-	TGCGCCAGCAGCCAAGGGGTGGGTGGCGAGCAGTACTTC	CASSQGVGGEQYF
TRBV5-1	TRBJ1-1	-	-	TGCGCCAGCAGCTTGGAAGGGGCTTGGTCGGAAGCTTTCTTT	CASSLEGAWSEAFF
TRBV18	TRBJ2-7	-	-	TGTGCCAGCTCACAAACATTGGGGAACTACGAGCAGTACTTC	CASSQTLGNYEQYF
TRBV4-1	TRBJ2-7	TRBD2	-	TGCGCCAGCAGCCAAGATAGGCCTAGCGGGAGGCAGGTGGGAGAGCAGTACTTC	CASSQDRPSGRQVGEQYF
TRBV6-5	TRBJ1-5	-	once	TGTGCCAGCAGTGCAGGGAGCTTCAATCAGCCCCAGCATTTT	CASSAGSFNQPQHF
TRBV28	TRBJ1-5	TRBD1	-	TGTGCCAGCAGAACCGGGACAGGGAACGGTCAGCCCCAGCATTTT	CASRTGTGNGQPQHF
TRBV10-3	TRBJ1-1	-	-	TGTGCCATCAGTTCCCTGGTAGGGAACACTGAAGCTTTCTTT	CAISSLVGNTEAFF
TRBV5-1	TRBJ2-5	TRBD2	once	TGCGCCAGCAGCTTGTTCGGGGGGGACACCCAGTACTTC	CASSLFGGDTQYF
TRBV19	TRBJ1-1	TRBD1	few	TGTGCCAGTAGTATAGGGGGACAGCGTATGAACACTGAAGCTTTCTTT	CASSIGGQRMNTEAFF
TRBV28	TRBJ1-1	-	-	TGTGCCAGCAGTACATCCCGGGACACGAATACCTTCTTT	CASSTSRDTNTFF
TRBV28	TRBJ1-5	TRBD1	-	TGTGCCAGCAGTCCCGCCGGGACAGCTCATCAGCCCCAGCATTTT	CASSPAGTAHQPQHF
TRBV15	TRBJ1-2	-	-	TGTGCCACCAGCAGAGATTCTGTAGGGAGGGAAATCTATGGCTACACCTTC	CATSRDSVGREIYGYTF
TRBV9	TRBJ2-2	-	-	TGTGCCAGCAGCGTGATTACCGGGGAGCTGTTTTTT	CASSVITGELFF
TRBV5-1	TRBJ2-7	TRBD2	-	TGCGCCAGCAGCTTAAGCGGGAAGAGCTCCTACGAGCAGTACTTC	CASSLSGKSSYEQYF